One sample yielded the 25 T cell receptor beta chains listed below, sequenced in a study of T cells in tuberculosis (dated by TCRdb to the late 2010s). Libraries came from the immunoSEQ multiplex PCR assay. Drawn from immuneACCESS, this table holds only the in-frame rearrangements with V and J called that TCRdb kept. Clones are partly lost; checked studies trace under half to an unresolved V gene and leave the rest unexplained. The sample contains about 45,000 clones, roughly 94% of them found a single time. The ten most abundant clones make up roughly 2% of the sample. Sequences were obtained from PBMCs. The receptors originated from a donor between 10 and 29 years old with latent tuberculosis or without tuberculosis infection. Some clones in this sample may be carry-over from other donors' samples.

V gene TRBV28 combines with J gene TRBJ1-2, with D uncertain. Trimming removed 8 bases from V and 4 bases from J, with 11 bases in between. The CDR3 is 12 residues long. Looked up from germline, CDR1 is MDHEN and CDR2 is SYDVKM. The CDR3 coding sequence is TGTGCCAGCGGCAGCGACCCCTATGGCTACACCTTC. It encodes CASGSDPYGYTF.

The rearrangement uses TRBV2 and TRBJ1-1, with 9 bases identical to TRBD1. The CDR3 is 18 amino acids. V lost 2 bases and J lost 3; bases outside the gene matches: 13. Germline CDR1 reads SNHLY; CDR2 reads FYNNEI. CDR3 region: CASSESWGQGWVDTEAFF. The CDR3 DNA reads TGTGCCAGCAGTGAAAGTTGGGGACAGGGATGGGTCGACACTGAAGCTTTCTTT.

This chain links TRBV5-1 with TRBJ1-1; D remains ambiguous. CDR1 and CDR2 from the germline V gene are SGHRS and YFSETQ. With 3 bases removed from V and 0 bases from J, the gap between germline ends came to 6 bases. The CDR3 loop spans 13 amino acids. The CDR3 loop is CASSSNLNTEAFF. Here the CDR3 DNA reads TGCGCCAGCAGCTCCAACTTGAACACTGAAGCTTTCTTT.

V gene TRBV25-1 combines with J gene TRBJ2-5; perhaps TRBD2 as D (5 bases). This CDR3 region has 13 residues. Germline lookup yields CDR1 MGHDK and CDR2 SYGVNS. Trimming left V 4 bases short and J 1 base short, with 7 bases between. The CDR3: CASSGEGQETQYF. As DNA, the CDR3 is TGTGCCAGCAGTGGAGAGGGCCAAGAGACCCAGTACTTC.

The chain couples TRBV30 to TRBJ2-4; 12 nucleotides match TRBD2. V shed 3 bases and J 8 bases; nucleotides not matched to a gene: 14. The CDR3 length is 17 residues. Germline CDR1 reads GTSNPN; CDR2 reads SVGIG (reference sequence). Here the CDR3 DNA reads TGTGCCTGGAGCCGCCGGCGGACTAGCGGGAAGGGGGACATTCAGTACTTC. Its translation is CAWSRRRTSGKGDIQYF.

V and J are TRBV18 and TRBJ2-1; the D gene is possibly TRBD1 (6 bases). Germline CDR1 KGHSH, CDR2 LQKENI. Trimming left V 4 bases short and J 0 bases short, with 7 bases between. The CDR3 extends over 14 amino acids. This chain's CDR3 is CASSRDNSYNEQFF. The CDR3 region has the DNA TGTGCCAGCTCACGGGACAACTCCTACAATGAGCAGTTCTTC.

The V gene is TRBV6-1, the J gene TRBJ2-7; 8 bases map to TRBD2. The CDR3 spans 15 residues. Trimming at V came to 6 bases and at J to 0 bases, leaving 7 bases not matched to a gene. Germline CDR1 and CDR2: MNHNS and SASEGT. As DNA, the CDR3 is TGTGCCAGCAGCCCAATAGCGGGACGCTCCTACGAGCAGTACTTC. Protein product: CASSPIAGRSYEQYF.

CDR3 loop: CASSLRGGETQYF. DNA of the CDR3: TGTGCCAGCAGTTTGAGAGGGGGAGAGACCCAGTACTTC. This chain joins TRBV28 and TRBJ2-5; D is possibly TRBD1 (6 bases). This CDR3 contains 13 residues. Trimming pared 3 bases from V and 4 bases from J, leaving 9 bases between. Germline V gives CDR1 MDHEN, CDR2 SYDVKM.

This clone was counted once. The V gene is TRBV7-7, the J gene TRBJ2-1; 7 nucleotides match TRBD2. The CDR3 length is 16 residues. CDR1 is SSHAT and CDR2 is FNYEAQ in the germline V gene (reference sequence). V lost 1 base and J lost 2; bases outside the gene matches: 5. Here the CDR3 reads CASSLEVAGAYNEQFF. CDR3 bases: TGTGCCAGCAGCTTAGAGGTTGCGGGAGCCTACAATGAGCAGTTCTTC.

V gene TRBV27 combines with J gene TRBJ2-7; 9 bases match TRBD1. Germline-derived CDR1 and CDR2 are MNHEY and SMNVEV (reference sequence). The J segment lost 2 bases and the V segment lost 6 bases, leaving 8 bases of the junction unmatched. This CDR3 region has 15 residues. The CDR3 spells CASRNRGRGPYEQYF. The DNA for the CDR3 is TGTGCCAGCAGAAACAGGGGGCGGGGACCCTACGAGCAGTACTTC.

The CDR3 spells CASRGMGNEQFF. The DNA of the CDR3 is TGTGCCAGCCGGGGGATGGGCAATGAGCAGTTCTTC. The chain is built from TRBV7-8 and TRBJ2-1, with D possibly TRBD2 on 6 matching bases. Deletions cut 8 bases from V and 6 bases from J, with 11 bases between. The CDR3 loop spans 12 amino acids. Germline CDR1 SGHVS, CDR2 FQNEAQ. Supplemented by reference TRBV7-8 and TRBJ2-1, the full variable domain reads GAGVSQSPRYKVAKRGQDVALRCDPISGHVSLFWYQQALGQGPEFLTYFQNEAQLDKSGLPSDRFFAERPEGSVSTLKIQRTQQEDSAVYLCASRGMGNEQFFGPGTRLTVL.

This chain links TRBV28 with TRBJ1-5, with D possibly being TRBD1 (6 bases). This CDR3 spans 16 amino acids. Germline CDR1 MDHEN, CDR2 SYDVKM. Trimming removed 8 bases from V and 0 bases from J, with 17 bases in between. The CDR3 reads CASGTPRTHSNQPQHF. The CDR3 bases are TGTGCCAGCGGGACACCAAGGACTCATAGCAATCAGCCCCAGCATTTT.

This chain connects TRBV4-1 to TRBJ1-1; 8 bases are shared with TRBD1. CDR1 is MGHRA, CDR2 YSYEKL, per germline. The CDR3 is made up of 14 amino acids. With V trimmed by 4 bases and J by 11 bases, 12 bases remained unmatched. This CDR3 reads CASSRASVRGRAFF. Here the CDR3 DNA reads TGCGCCAGCAGCCGAGCTTCCGTCAGGGGGCGGGCTTTCTTT.

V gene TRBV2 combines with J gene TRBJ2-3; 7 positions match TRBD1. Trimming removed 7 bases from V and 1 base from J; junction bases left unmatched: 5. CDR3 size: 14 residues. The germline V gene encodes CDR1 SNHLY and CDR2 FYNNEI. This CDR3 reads CASTLDRGTDTQYF. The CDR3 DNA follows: TGTGCCAGCACTCTAGACAGGGGCACAGATACGCAGTATTTT.

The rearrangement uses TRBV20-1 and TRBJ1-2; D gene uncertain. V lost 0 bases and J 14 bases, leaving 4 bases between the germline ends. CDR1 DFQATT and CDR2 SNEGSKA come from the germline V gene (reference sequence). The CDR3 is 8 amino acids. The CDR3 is CSARESTF. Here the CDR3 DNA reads TGCAGTGCTAGAGAATCAACCTTC.

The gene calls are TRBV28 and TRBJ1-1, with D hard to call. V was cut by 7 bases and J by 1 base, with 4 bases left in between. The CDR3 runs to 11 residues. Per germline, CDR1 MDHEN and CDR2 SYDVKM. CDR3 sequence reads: CASTGNTEAFF. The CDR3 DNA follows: TGTGCCAGCACCGGGAACACTGAAGCTTTCTTT.

The CDR3 sequence is CASSPPSGDSYGYTF. The CDR3 DNA is TGTGCCAGCTCACCACCGTCGGGGGACTCCTACGGCTACACCTTC. V usage is TRBV18 and J usage is TRBJ1-2, with a tentative D call TRBD1 (5 bases). Trimming cost V 0 bases and J 8 bases, with 16 bases left between them. Germline V lookup: CDR1 KGHSH, CDR2 LQKENI. This CDR3 is built from 15 residues.

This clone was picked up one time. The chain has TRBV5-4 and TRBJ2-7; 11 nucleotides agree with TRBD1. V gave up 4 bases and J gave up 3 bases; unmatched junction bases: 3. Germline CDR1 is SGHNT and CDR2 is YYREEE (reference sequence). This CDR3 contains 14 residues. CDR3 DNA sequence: TGTGCCAGCAGCCCTGGGACAGGGGGCTACGAGCAGTACTTC. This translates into CASSPGTGGYEQYF.

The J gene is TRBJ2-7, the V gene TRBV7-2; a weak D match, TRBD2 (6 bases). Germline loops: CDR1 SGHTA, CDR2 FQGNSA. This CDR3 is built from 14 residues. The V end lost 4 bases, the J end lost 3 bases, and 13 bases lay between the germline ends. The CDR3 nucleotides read TGTGCCAGCAGCTCCCCTTTGCGGGGCTACGAGCAGTACTTC. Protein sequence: CASSSPLRGYEQYF.

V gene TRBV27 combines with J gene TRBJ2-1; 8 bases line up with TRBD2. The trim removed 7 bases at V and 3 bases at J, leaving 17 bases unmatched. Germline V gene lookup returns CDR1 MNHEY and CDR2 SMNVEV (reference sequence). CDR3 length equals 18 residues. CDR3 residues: CASTTWREDRALYNEQFF. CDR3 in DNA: TGTGCCAGCACTACTTGGCGGGAGGATAGGGCGCTCTACAATGAGCAGTTCTTC.

The CDR3, as DNA: TGTGCCACCAGCAGGAAACAGGGGACAAGACCGACCGGGGAGCTGTTTTTT. Translated, it gives CATSRKQGTRPTGELFF. The chain links TRBV15 to TRBJ2-2; the match to TRBD1 covers 7 bases. Trimming at V came to 3 bases and at J to 5 bases, leaving 12 bases not matched to a gene. The CDR3 runs 17 residues. Germline lookup yields CDR1 LNHNV and CDR2 YYDKDF (reference sequence).

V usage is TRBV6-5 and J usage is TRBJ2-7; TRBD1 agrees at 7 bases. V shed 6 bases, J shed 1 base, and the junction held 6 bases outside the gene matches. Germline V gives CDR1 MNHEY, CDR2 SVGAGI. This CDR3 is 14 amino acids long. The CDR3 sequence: CASRGRDSSYEQYF. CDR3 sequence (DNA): TGTGCCAGCAGGGGCCGGGACAGTTCCTACGAGCAGTACTTC.

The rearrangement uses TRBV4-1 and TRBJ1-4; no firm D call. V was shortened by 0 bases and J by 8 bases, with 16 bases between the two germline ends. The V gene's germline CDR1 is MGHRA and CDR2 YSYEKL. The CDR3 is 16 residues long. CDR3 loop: CASSQDIGRAGEKLFF. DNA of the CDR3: TGCGCCAGCAGCCAAGATATTGGAAGGGCGGGCGAAAAACTGTTTTTT.

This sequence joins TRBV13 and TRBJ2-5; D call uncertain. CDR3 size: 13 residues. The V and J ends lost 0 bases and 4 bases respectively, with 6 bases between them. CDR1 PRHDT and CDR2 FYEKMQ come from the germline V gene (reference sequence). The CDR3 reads CASSLGRVETQYF. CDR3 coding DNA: TGTGCCAGCAGCTTAGGCCGAGTAGAGACCCAGTACTTC.

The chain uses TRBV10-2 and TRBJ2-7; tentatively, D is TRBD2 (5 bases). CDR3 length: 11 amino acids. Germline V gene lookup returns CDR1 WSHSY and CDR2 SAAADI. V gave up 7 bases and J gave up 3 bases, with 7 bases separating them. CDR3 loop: CASTRGYEQYF. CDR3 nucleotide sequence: TGCGCCAGCACCCGGGGCTACGAGCAGTACTTC.